One sample yielded the 10 T cell receptor beta chains listed below, sequenced in a study of blood T cell repertoires in COVID-19. TCRdb keeps only in-frame clones here, not all; method: immunoSEQ multiplex PCR. Counted here are around 100,000 clones, around 92% occurring once; the ten biggest clones make up around 6%. Sequenced: peripheral blood. The receptor source for this set is a man aged 45-65 years with active COVID-19.

This chain connects TRBV27 to TRBJ2-6, with unresolved D. The CDR3 sequence is 12 residues long. CDR1 is MNHEY, CDR2 SMNVEV, per germline (reference sequence). With 8 bases removed from V and 2 bases from J, the gap between germline ends came to 4 bases. CDR3 sequence: CASGPGANVLTF. CDR3 bases: TGTGCCAGCGGGCCTGGGGCCAACGTCCTGACTTTC.

This chain uses TRBV18 with TRBJ2-2; tentative D call: TRBD1 (5 bases). Per germline, CDR1 KGHSH and CDR2 LQKENI. This CDR3 is 15 amino acids long. V was trimmed by 4 bases and J by 0 bases, leaving 9 bases between them. As DNA, the CDR3 is TGTGCCAGCTCACTAGGGGCGGCGAACACCGGGGAGCTGTTTTTT. It yields the protein CASSLGAANTGELFF.

The chain recombines TRBV18 with TRBJ1-5, with 9 bases matching TRBD1. The CDR3 loop spans 17 amino acids. With 3 bases clipped from V and 0 bases from J, the junction kept 6 bases outside the gene matches. Germline V CDR1 and CDR2: KGHSH, LQKENI. CDR3 sequence: CASSPGQGPYSNQPQHF. The CDR3 DNA sequence: TGTGCCAGCTCACCGGGACAGGGACCATATAGCAATCAGCCCCAGCATTTT. Filled out from reference TRBV18 and TRBJ1-5, the complete variable domain reads NAGVMQNPRHLVRRRGQEARLRCSPMKGHSHVYWYRQLPEEGLKFMVYLQKENIIDESGMPKERFSAEFPKEGPSILRIQQVVRGDSAAYFCASSPGQGPYSNQPQHFGDGTRLSIL.

The rearrangement uses TRBV29-1 and TRBJ2-3; 9 bases line up with TRBD2. With 6 bases clipped from V and 2 bases from J, the junction kept 3 bases outside the gene matches. The CDR3 runs 13 residues. Germline V gene data show CDR1 as SQVTM and CDR2 as ANQGSEA. CDR3 sequence (DNA): TGCAGCGTGCTAGCGGGACCCACAGATACGCAGTATTTT. Its protein is CSVLAGPTDTQYF.

The chain couples TRBV27 to TRBJ2-7; a weak D match, TRBD2 (5 bases). The CDR3 has 13 residues. The germline CDR1 and CDR2 sequences are MNHEY and SMNVEV (reference sequence). V shed 6 bases and J shed 0 bases, with 9 bases lying between them. CDR3 in amino acids: CASSLDFSYEQYF. The DNA for the CDR3 is TGTGCCAGCAGCTTGGACTTCTCCTACGAGCAGTACTTC.

This sequence joins TRBV7-9 and TRBJ2-7, with 10 bases that match TRBD1. V lost 2 bases and J lost 2; bases outside the gene matches: 6. The germline V gene encodes CDR1 SEHNR and CDR2 FQNEAQ (reference sequence). The CDR3 is 16 amino acids. CDR3: CASSLSTGQGAYEQYF. CDR3 bases: TGTGCCAGCAGCTTATCGACCGGACAGGGGGCCTACGAGCAGTACTTC.

This clone showed up just once. The chain carries TRBV6-5 and TRBJ2-4; TRBD1 is a possible D gene (6 bases). Trimming removed 0 bases at V and 5 bases at J, with 11 bases between. Per the germline V gene, CDR1 is MNHEY and CDR2 is SVGAGI. The CDR3 sequence is 15 residues long. For the CDR3, the DNA is TGTGCCAGCAGTTACTCAGGGGGTGGCCAAAACATTCAGTACTTC. Translating gives CASSYSGGGQNIQYF.

The CDR3 region is CASPGDSDGGELFF. Written as DNA, the CDR3 is TGTGCCAGCCCTGGGGACAGTGATGGCGGGGAGCTGTTTTTT. The J gene is TRBJ2-2, the V gene TRBV18; 7 nucleotides line up with TRBD1. This CDR3 has 14 amino acids. CDR1 is KGHSH and CDR2 is LQKENI in the germline V gene. J lost 7 bases, V lost 8 bases, and 10 bases had no gene match.

This rearrangement joins TRBV9 to TRBJ1-4; TRBD1 aligns across 10 bases. The CDR3 is 16 amino acids. Trimming removed 5 bases from V and 7 bases from J; junction bases left unmatched: 11. Germline-derived CDR1 and CDR2 are SGDLS and YYNGEE. The CDR3 nucleotides read TGTGCCAGCAGTGCGGGACAGGGGTCTAGTCGTGAAAAACTGTTTTTT. It translates to CASSAGQGSSREKLFF.

The rearrangement uses TRBV24-1 and TRBJ2-3; 8 positions agree with TRBD1. J gave up 0 bases and V 1 base, and 8 bases lay outside the gene matches. From germline, CDR1 is KGHDR and CDR2 SFDVKD. The CDR3 loop spans 18 amino acids. CDR3 DNA: TGTGCCACCAGTGATTTTGGCAGGGGGCGGTTTAGCACAGATACGCAGTATTTT. It specifies CATSDFGRGRFSTDTQYF.